The subject of this entry is one T cell receptor beta chain. Its antigen is still unknown. The sample originates from a study of T cell responses to AZD1222 COVID-19 vaccine. Study summary: Pooled in the analysis were second doses at about 4 or about 12 weeks.

Whole-study results and caveats: An increase in Spike-specific TCR breadth and depth was observed after two AZD1222 doses. Reports indicate that nearly half of spike-specific TCRs are directed at unmutated variant regions. Mostly white British, mostly female donors; authors suggested clonal diversity may be underestimated.

Looked up from germline, CDR1 is LNHDA and CDR2 is SQIVND (reference sequence). Trimming pared 3 bases from V and 2 bases from J, leaving 8 bases between. CDR3 size: 14 residues. The method was immunoSEQ multiplex PCR; TCRdb's version includes in-frame clones alone and lacks a portion of them. The sample has 95,000 to 150,000 clones, around nine tenths seen once. The source material was peripheral blood, sampled on day 0 of AZD1222 vaccination. The receptor was derived from an adult in good health. V gene TRBV19 combines with J gene TRBJ2-1; no reliable D call. The CDR3 spells CASSIGFTYNEQFF. In nucleotides, the CDR3 is TGTGCCAGTAGTATCGGGTTCACCTACAATGAGCAGTTCTTC.